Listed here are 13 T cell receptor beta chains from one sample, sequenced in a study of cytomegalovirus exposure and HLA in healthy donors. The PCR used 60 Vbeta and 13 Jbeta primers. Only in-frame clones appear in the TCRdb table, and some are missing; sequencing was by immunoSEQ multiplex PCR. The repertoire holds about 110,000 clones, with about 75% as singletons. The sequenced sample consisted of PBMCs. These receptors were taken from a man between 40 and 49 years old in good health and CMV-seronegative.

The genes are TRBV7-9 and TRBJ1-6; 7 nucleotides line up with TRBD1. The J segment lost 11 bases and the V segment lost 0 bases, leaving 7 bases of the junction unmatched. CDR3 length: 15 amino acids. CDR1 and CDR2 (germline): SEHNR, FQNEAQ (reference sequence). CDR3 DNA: TGTGCCAGCAGCTTAGCCGGGACAGAGCGAGCACCCCTCCACTTT. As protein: CASSLAGTERAPLHF.

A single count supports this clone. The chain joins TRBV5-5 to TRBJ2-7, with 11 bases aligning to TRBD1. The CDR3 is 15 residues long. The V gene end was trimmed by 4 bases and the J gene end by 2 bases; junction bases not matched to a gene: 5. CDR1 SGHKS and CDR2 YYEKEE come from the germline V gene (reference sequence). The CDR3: CASSPGQGATYEQYF. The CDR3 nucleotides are TGTGCCAGCAGCCCCGGACAGGGGGCTACCTACGAGCAGTACTTC.

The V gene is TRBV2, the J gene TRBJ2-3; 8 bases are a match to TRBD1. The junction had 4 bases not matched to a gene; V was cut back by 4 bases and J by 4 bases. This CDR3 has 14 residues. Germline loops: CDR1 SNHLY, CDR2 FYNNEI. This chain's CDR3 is CASSGQGAADTQYF. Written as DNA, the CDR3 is TGTGCCAGCAGTGGCCAGGGGGCCGCAGATACGCAGTATTTT.

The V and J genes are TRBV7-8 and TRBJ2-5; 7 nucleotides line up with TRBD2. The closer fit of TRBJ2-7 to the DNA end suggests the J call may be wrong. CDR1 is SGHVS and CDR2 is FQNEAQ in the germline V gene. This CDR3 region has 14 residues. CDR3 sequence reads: CASSSRGESYEQYF. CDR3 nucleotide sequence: TGTGCCAGCAGCTCCCGGGGGGAATCCTACGAGCAGTACTTC.

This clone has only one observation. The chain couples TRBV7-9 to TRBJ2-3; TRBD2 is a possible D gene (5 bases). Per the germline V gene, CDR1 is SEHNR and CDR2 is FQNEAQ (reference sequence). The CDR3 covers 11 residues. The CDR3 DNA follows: TGTGCGACCCTCCGGGGAGATACGCAGTATTTT. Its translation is CATLRGDTQYF.

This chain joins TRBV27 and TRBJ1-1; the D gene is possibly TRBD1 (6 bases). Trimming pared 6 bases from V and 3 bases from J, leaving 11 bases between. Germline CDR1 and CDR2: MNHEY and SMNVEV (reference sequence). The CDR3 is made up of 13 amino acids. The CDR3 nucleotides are TGTGCCAGCAGAGAGACAGGCTACACTGAAGCTTTCTTT. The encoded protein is CASRETGYTEAFF.

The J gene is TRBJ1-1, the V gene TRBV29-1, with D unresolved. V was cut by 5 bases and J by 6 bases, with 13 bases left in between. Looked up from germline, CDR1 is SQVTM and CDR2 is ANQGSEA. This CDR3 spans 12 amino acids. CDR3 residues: CSVRHADAEAFF. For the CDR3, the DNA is TGCAGCGTTCGACACGCCGACGCTGAAGCTTTCTTT.

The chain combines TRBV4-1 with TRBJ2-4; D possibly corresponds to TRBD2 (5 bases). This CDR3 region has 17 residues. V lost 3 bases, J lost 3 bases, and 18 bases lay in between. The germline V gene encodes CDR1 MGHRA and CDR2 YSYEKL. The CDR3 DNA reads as TGCGCCAGCAGCCAGGGAGCACTCCGGATGGGCAAAAACATTCAGTACTTC. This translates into CASSQGALRMGKNIQYF.

The CDR3 is CASSLFPYEQYF. The CDR3 DNA follows: TGTGCCAGCAGCTTATTCCCGTACGAGCAGTACTTC. The chain carries TRBV7-9 and TRBJ2-7; no clear D. V was pared by 2 bases and J by 4 bases, with 6 bases between. Germline lookup yields CDR1 SEHNR and CDR2 FQNEAQ (reference sequence). This CDR3 is built from 12 residues.

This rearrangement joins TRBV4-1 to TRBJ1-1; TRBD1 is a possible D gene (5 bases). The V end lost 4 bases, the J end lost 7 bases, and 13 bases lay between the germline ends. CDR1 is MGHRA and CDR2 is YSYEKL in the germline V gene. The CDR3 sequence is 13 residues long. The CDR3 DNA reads TGCGCCAGCAGCCGCGGGACCTCGATTGAAGCTTTCTTT. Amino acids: CASSRGTSIEAFF.

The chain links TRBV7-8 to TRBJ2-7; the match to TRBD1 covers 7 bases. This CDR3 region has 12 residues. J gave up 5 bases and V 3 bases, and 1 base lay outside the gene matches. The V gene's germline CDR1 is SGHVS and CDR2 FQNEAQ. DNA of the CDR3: TGTGCCAGCAGCTTTGGGACAGACGAGCAGTACTTC. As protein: CASSFGTDEQYF.

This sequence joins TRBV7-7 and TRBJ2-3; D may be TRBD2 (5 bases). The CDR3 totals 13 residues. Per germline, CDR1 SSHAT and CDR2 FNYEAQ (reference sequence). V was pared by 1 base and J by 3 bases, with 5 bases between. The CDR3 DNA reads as TGTGCCAGCAGCTTAGGACTAACAGATACGCAGTATTTT. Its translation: CASSLGLTDTQYF. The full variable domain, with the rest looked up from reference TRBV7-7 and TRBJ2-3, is GAGVSQSPRYKVTKRGQDVTLRCDPISSHATLYWYQQALGQGPEFLTYFNYEAQPDKSGLPSDRFSAERPEGSISTLTIQRTEQRDSAMYRCASSLGLTDTQYFGPGTRLTVL.

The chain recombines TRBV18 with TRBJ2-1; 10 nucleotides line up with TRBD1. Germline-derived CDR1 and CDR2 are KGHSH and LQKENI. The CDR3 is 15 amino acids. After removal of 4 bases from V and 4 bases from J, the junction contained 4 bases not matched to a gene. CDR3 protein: CASSLGTGVYNEQFF. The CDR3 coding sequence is TGTGCCAGCTCACTTGGGACAGGGGTGTACAATGAGCAGTTCTTC.